This entry lists 32 T cell receptor beta chains sequenced from one sample in a study of beta chain features in type 1 diabetes. Their cognate antigens are unknown. Since all of the isolated RNA was reverse transcribed, expressed TCRB transcripts were what got sequenced. Repertoires were generated with immunoSEQ multiplex PCR, while TCRdb's copy carries only in-frame clones and drops some. Altogether some 190,000 clones are present, about 7.9% being singletons, with the ten largest covering roughly 0.5%. Whole-study results and caveats: TCRB CDR3s were moderately but significantly shorter in Type 1 diabetes patients in all four CD4+ subsets.

The specimen sequenced was central memory CD4+ T cells from blood. All receptors come from a young man with type 1 diabetes.

J is TRBJ2-1 and V is TRBV23-1, with TRBD1 as a possible D gene (6 bases). TRBV23-1 is an open reading frame whose function is uncertain. V was cut by 0 bases and J by 7 bases, with 22 bases left in between. The CDR3 is 18 amino acids. The CDR3 spells CASSQSPSSTGLGNEQFF. DNA of the CDR3: TGCGCCAGCAGTCAATCCCCCTCATCTACAGGGCTGGGGAATGAGCAGTTCTTC.

This chain joins TRBV15 and TRBJ2-1; TRBD1 agrees at 7 bases. Looked up from germline, CDR1 is LNHNV and CDR2 is YYDKDF (reference sequence). This CDR3 has 19 amino acids. Unmatched junction bases numbered 16, after V lost 3 bases and J lost 2 bases. CDR3 sequence: CATSSPKSFRGTAYNEQFF. As DNA, the CDR3 is TGTGCCACCAGCAGTCCGAAGTCCTTTAGAGGGACAGCCTACAATGAGCAGTTCTTC.

The DNA of the CDR3 is TGTGCCAGCTCACCCGGACAGGAGAACGAGCAGTACTTC. Protein product: CASSPGQENEQYF. V gene TRBV18 combines with J gene TRBJ2-7; 7 positions agree with TRBD1. V was clipped by 3 bases and J by 5 bases; unmatched bases: 4. Germline-derived CDR1 and CDR2 are KGHSH and LQKENI. The CDR3 is made up of 13 amino acids. The full variable domain, completed using reference TRBV18 and TRBJ2-7, is NAGVMQNPRHLVRRRGQEARLRCSPMKGHSHVYWYRQLPEEGLKFMVYLQKENIIDESGMPKERFSAEFPKEGPSILRIQQVVRGDSAAYFCASSPGQENEQYFGPGTRLTVT.

This clone was counted only a few times. The V gene is TRBV11-3, the J gene TRBJ2-2, with D possibly TRBD1 on 6 matching bases. The germline CDR1 and CDR2 sequences are SGHNT and YENEEA. The CDR3 totals 15 residues. V was shortened by 1 base and J by 5 bases, with 11 bases between the two germline ends. This CDR3 is CASSLGNRETGELFF. The CDR3 bases are TGTGCCAGCAGCTTAGGAAACAGGGAAACCGGGGAGCTGTTTTTT.

The rearrangement links TRBV4-2 to TRBJ2-2, with D possibly matching TRBD2 (6 bases). Deletions cut 4 bases from V and 2 bases from J, with 8 bases between. CDR1 is LGHNA and CDR2 is YNFKEQ in the germline V gene. The CDR3 length is 14 residues. CDR3 sequence: CASSLADNTGELFF. The DNA for the CDR3 is TGTGCCAGCAGCCTAGCGGATAACACCGGGGAGCTGTTTTTT.

There are a few counts of this clone. The V call is TRBV19, the J call TRBJ1-5; 11 bases align to TRBD1. Germline loops: CDR1 LNHDA, CDR2 SQIVND (reference sequence). V lost 5 bases to trimming and J lost 9 bases; unmatched junction nucleotides: 6. The CDR3 contains 14 residues. Written as DNA, the CDR3 is TGTGCCAGTAGTGCGGGACAGGGGGTAGGGCCCCAGCATTTT. Amino acid sequence: CASSAGQGVGPQHF.

The chain combines TRBV5-1 with TRBJ2-5; tentatively, D is TRBD2 (5 bases). The germline gives CDR1 SGHRS, CDR2 YFSETQ. This CDR3 region has 13 residues. The V and J ends lost 6 bases and 5 bases respectively, with 14 bases between them. This CDR3 reads CASTKGPGETQYF. Written as DNA, the CDR3 is TGCGCCAGCACCAAGGGCCCGGGGGAGACCCAGTACTTC.

The rearrangement links TRBV7-2 to TRBJ2-1; D is possibly TRBD1 (6 bases). This CDR3 is 15 amino acids long. Germline V lookup: CDR1 SGHTA, CDR2 FQGNSA. V lost 1 base to trimming and J lost 10 bases, with 17 bases between them. CDR3 amino acids: CASSLEGVGGLEQFF. CDR3 in DNA: TGTGCCAGCAGCTTAGAGGGGGTAGGGGGATTGGAGCAGTTCTTC.

The chain links TRBV28 to TRBJ2-7; weak D call: TRBD1 (6 bases). Per the germline V gene, CDR1 is MDHEN and CDR2 is SYDVKM. V shed 6 bases and J shed 6 bases, with 18 bases lying between them. The CDR3 consists of 14 residues. CDR3 DNA: TGTGCCAGCAGGGAACAGGGCAGGGGTATCGAGCAGTACTTC. Translation: CASREQGRGIEQYF. The full variable domain, completed using reference TRBV28 and TRBJ2-7, is DVKVTQSSRYLVKRTGEKVFLECVQDMDHENMFWYRQDPGLGLRLIYFSYDVKMKEKGDIPEGYSVSREKKERFSLILESASTNQTSMYLCASREQGRGIEQYFGPGTRLTVT.

The table lists this clone with a few counts. This sequence joins TRBV6-5 and TRBJ2-5; TRBD2 matches 8 bases. Germline V lookup: CDR1 MNHEY, CDR2 SVGAGI. The CDR3 is made up of 15 amino acids. V shed 6 bases, J shed 5 bases, and the junction held 11 bases outside the gene matches. CDR3 coding DNA: TGTGCCAGCAGCTACGTGAGCGGGGGCGTGGAGACCCAGTACTTC. Translated: CASSYVSGGVETQYF.

This chain connects TRBV29-1 to TRBJ1-5, with TRBD1 matching 8 bases. This CDR3 has 15 amino acids. CDR1 SQVTM and CDR2 ANQGSEA come from the germline V gene. The V gene end was trimmed by 3 bases and the J gene end by 5 bases; junction bases not matched to a gene: 9. The CDR3: CSVERTGILDQPQHF. The DNA of the CDR3 is TGCAGCGTTGAGCGGACAGGGATATTGGATCAGCCCCAGCATTTT.

The chain links TRBV18 to TRBJ1-5, with 8 nucleotides matching TRBD1. Looked up from germline, CDR1 is KGHSH and CDR2 is LQKENI. The CDR3 contains 13 residues. The V segment lost 8 bases and the J segment 4 bases; nucleotides outside the gene matches: 4. The CDR3: CASTRTGNQPQHF. In nucleotides, the CDR3 is TGTGCCAGCACCCGGACAGGGAATCAGCCCCAGCATTTT. The full variable domain, completed using reference TRBV18 and TRBJ1-5, is NAGVMQNPRHLVRRRGQEARLRCSPMKGHSHVYWYRQLPEEGLKFMVYLQKENIIDESGMPKERFSAEFPKEGPSILRIQQVVRGDSAAYFCASTRTGNQPQHFGDGTRLSIL.

V and J are TRBV4-3 and TRBJ1-2; TRBD1 is a possible D gene (6 bases). This CDR3 is 15 amino acids long. In germline, CDR1 is LGHNA, CDR2 YSLEER. V shed 0 bases and J shed 5 bases, with 13 bases lying between them. The CDR3 here is CASSQDVGGVYGYTF. The CDR3 coding sequence is TGCGCCAGCAGCCAAGATGTAGGGGGGGTATATGGCTACACCTTC.

This rearrangement joins TRBV19 to TRBJ2-6; 7 positions agree with TRBD1. CDR1 is LNHDA and CDR2 is SQIVND in the germline V gene (reference sequence). There are 16 residues in the CDR3. The V gene end was trimmed by 7 bases and the J gene end by 0 bases; junction bases not matched to a gene: 6. The DNA of the CDR3 is TGTGCCAGTATGAGGGGGCTGTACTCTGGGGCCAACGTCCTGACTTTC. Amino acid sequence: CASMRGLYSGANVLTF.

The chain recombines TRBV9 with TRBJ1-1; 7 positions match TRBD1. With 0 bases clipped from V and 4 bases from J, the junction kept 3 bases outside the gene matches. The CDR3 sequence is 14 residues long. The germline V gene has CDR1 SGDLS and CDR2 YYNGEE. Written as DNA, the CDR3 is TGTGCCAGCAGCGTAGCGCAGGGGGGCACTGAAGCTTTCTTT. This sequence encodes CASSVAQGGTEAFF.

This clone was detected only a few times. In nucleotides, the CDR3 is TGCAGCGCAGAAATCCCGTCCTCTGGGGCCAACGTCCTGACTTTC. It yields the protein CSAEIPSSGANVLTF. The genes are TRBV29-1 and TRBJ2-6; D uncertain. Germline CDR1 is SQVTM and CDR2 is ANQGSEA. This CDR3 has 15 amino acids. Trimming cost V 7 bases and J 0 bases, with 13 bases left between them.

This clone was recorded a few times. The chain couples TRBV5-1 to TRBJ1-2, with D perhaps matching TRBD1 (6 bases). CDR3 length: 14 residues. V was shortened by 5 bases and J by 0 bases, with 11 bases between the two germline ends. CDR1 SGHRS and CDR2 YFSETQ come from the germline V gene. This chain's CDR3 is CASSVGHSNYGYTF. CDR3 bases: TGCGCCAGCAGTGTGGGACATTCTAACTATGGCTACACCTTC. Combining the CDR3 with reference TRBV5-1 and TRBJ1-2 gives the whole variable domain KAGVTQTPRYLIKTRGQQVTLSCSPISGHRSVSWYQQTPGQGLQFLFEYFSETQRNKGNFPGRFSGRQFSNSRSEMNVSTLELGDSALYLCASSVGHSNYGYTFGSGTRLTVV.

The gene calls are TRBV29-1 and TRBJ2-5, with TRBD1 identical over 8 bases. The end of the DNA fits TRBJ2-7 better, so the J call may be wrong. Germline CDR1 reads SQVTM; CDR2 reads ANQGSEA. The CDR3 runs to 13 residues. CDR3 amino acids: CSVEGQGPYEQYF. Written as DNA, the CDR3 is TGCAGCGTTGAAGGACAGGGGCCCTACGAGCAGTACTTC.

With regard to this clone: The junction departs from germline at one end; a sequencing error may be responsible. This sequence joins TRBV2 and TRBJ1-5, with no clear D. Germline lookup yields CDR1 SNHLY and CDR2 FYNNEI. CDR3 length: 14 residues. This CDR3 is CASSVSGSSQPQHF. The DNA for the CDR3 is TGTGCCAGCAGTGTTTCGGGGAGCAGTCAGCCCCAGCATTTT. The entire variable domain, with the rest obtained from reference TRBV2 and TRBJ1-5, is as follows: EPEVTQTPSHQVTQMGQEVILRCVPISNHLYFYWYRQILGQKVEFLVSFYNNEISEKSEIFDDQFSVERPDGSNFTLKIRSTKLEDSAMYFCASSVSGSSQPQHFGDGTRLSIL.

This clone was counted only a few times. V usage is TRBV4-3 and J usage is TRBJ1-4, with unresolved D. The CDR3 is 14 residues long. Germline loops: CDR1 LGHNA, CDR2 YSLEER. Deletions cut 1 base from V and 1 base from J, with 4 bases between. CDR3 coding DNA: TGCGCCAGCAGCCAAGGGAGAACTAATGAAAAACTGTTTTTT. As protein: CASSQGRTNEKLFF.

There are a few counts of this clone. The rearrangement links TRBV5-6 to TRBJ1-1; 7 bases fit TRBD1. This CDR3 is built from 15 residues. Germline V gene data show CDR1 as SGHDT and CDR2 as YYEEEE. J was trimmed by 3 bases and V by 3 bases; bases with no gene match: 8. The DNA of the CDR3 is TGTGCCAGCAGCTGGAGGGGGCAGGGCCACACTGAAGCTTTCTTT. Translated: CASSWRGQGHTEAFF.

This clone appeared a few times. The V call is TRBV5-4, the J call TRBJ2-5, with 11 bases identical to TRBD2. The germline gives CDR1 SGHNT, CDR2 YYREEE (reference sequence). J lost 5 bases, V lost 0 bases, and 6 bases had no gene match. There are 16 residues in the CDR3. DNA for the CDR3: TGTGCCAGCAGCTTGGTTAGCGGGGGGGCCCGGGAGACCCAGTACTTC. Translation: CASSLVSGGARETQYF.

The chain is built from TRBV4-3 and TRBJ1-5; 7 nucleotides align to TRBD1. The V gene end was trimmed by 0 bases and the J gene end by 8 bases; junction bases not matched to a gene: 7. Germline-derived CDR1 and CDR2 are LGHNA and YSLEER. The CDR3 is made up of 15 amino acids. This chain's CDR3 is CASSQDHRGGEPQHF. The CDR3 DNA sequence: TGCGCCAGCAGCCAAGATCACAGGGGCGGGGAGCCCCAGCATTTT.

The chain combines TRBV28 with TRBJ1-4; 7 bases agree with TRBD1. V was clipped by 5 bases and J by 2 bases; unmatched bases: 8. Germline CDR1 and CDR2: MDHEN and SYDVKM. The CDR3 is 16 amino acids. As DNA, the CDR3 is TGTGCCAGCAGTAGACAGGGTAGTCTCACTAATGAAAAACTGTTTTTT. It encodes CASSRQGSLTNEKLFF.

The V gene is TRBV5-4, the J gene TRBJ2-7; 10 nucleotides line up with TRBD2. The CDR3 sequence is 15 residues long. The V gene's germline CDR1 is SGHNT and CDR2 YYREEE (reference sequence). CDR3 protein: CAFSGTSAQKYEQYF. In DNA form, the CDR3 reads TGTGCTTTCAGCGGGACTAGCGCCCAGAAGTACGAGCAGTACTTC.

J is TRBJ2-7 and V is TRBV28; possible D gene TRBD2, 7 bases. Looked up from germline, CDR1 is MDHEN and CDR2 is SYDVKM. CDR3 length: 15 residues. V dropped 5 bases and J dropped 5 bases, with 19 bases sitting between them. This CDR3 is CASSAGDTRGNEQYF. The CDR3 coding sequence is TGTGCCAGCAGTGCGGGGGACACCCGAGGGAACGAGCAGTACTTC.

This clone was counted many times. The chain carries TRBV29-1 and TRBJ2-1; D call uncertain. This CDR3 comprises 13 residues. Trimming removed 0 bases from V and 10 bases from J, with 13 bases in between. The germline CDR1 and CDR2 sequences are SQVTM and ANQGSEA. The CDR3 DNA follows: TGCAGCGTTGAAGATAAGTGGTCCGGGGAGCAGTTCTTC. It translates to CSVEDKWSGEQFF.

The table lists this clone with a few counts. The rearrangement links TRBV5-4 to TRBJ1-1, with D unresolved. This CDR3 contains 13 residues. Trimming removed 0 bases at V and 1 base at J, with 4 bases between. CDR1 is SGHNT, CDR2 YYREEE, per germline (reference sequence). The CDR3 coding sequence is TGTGCCAGCAGCTTGGACTCGAACACTGAAGCTTTCTTT. It codes for CASSLDSNTEAFF.

This clone showed up just a few times. V and J are TRBV19 and TRBJ2-7, with D possibly matching TRBD1 (6 bases). This CDR3 comprises 15 residues. Germline values: CDR1 LNHDA, CDR2 SQIVND (reference sequence). Written as DNA, the CDR3 is TGTCCTCGGTTGGGACACTACTTCCCCAACTACGAGCAGTACTTC. It translates to CPRLGHYFPNYEQYF.

This chain joins TRBV28 and TRBJ2-7, with D unresolved. There are 13 residues in the CDR3. V lost 4 bases to trimming and J lost 6 bases, with 13 bases between them. The germline gives CDR1 MDHEN, CDR2 SYDVKM. For the CDR3, the DNA is TGTGCCAGCAGTTCCGGGTCCTACGCCGAGCAGTACTTC. Residues: CASSSGSYAEQYF. The entire variable domain, with the rest obtained from reference TRBV28 and TRBJ2-7, is as follows: DVKVTQSSRYLVKRTGEKVFLECVQDMDHENMFWYRQDPGLGLRLIYFSYDVKMKEKGDIPEGYSVSREKKERFSLILESASTNQTSMYLCASSSGSYAEQYFGPGTRLTVT.

This clone has only a few counts. The chain couples TRBV18 to TRBJ2-1; 9 bases are shared with TRBD1. CDR1 is KGHSH, CDR2 LQKENI, per germline. The CDR3 length is 15 residues. Trimming at V came to 6 bases and at J to 5 bases, leaving 8 bases not matched to a gene. DNA of the CDR3: TGTGCCAGCTCGTTCACCGGGACAGGGCACAATGAGCAGTTCTTC. Its protein is CASSFTGTGHNEQFF. The full variable domain, in which reference TRBV18 and TRBJ2-1 provide the parts outside the CDR3, is NAGVMQNPRHLVRRRGQEARLRCSPMKGHSHVYWYRQLPEEGLKFMVYLQKENIIDESGMPKERFSAEFPKEGPSILRIQQVVRGDSAAYFCASSFTGTGHNEQFFGPGTRLTVL.

This clone was detected a few times. The genes are TRBV7-8 and TRBJ1-2; 7 nucleotides align to TRBD1. The CDR3 extends over 15 amino acids. The germline CDR1 and CDR2 sequences are SGHVS and FQNEAQ. Unmatched junction bases numbered 6, after V lost 0 bases and J lost 5 bases. CDR3 nucleotide sequence: TGTGCCAGCAGCTTAGCGGGAAGGGGACAGTATGGCTACACCTTC. Its translation is CASSLAGRGQYGYTF. Combining the CDR3 with reference TRBV7-8 and TRBJ1-2 gives the whole variable domain GAGVSQSPRYKVAKRGQDVALRCDPISGHVSLFWYQQALGQGPEFLTYFQNEAQLDKSGLPSDRFFAERPEGSVSTLKIQRTQQEDSAVYLCASSLAGRGQYGYTFGSGTRLTVV.